This section outlines one T cell receptor beta chain sequence together with its context. Its antigen is not identified. Investigators reverse transcribed all isolated RNA, so they sequenced expressed TCRB transcripts. Clones were sequenced by immunoSEQ multiplex PCR, and TCRdb holds only the in-frame ones, with some missing. This sample has almost 350,000 clones, with approximately 9.7% found just once. This entry is derived from a study of beta chain features in type 1 diabetes. Points from the study as a whole: The naive, central memory and Treg TCRB repertoires looked more alike in patients than they did in healthy donors. Type 1 diabetes patients had TCRB CDR3s that were shorter (moderately but significantly so) in all four CD4+ subsets. Lower insertion and higher deletion counts appeared at VDJ junctions in type 1 diabetes patients.

Sequenced sample: central memory CD4+ T cells from blood. The sequence derives from a man between 25 and 39 years old with type 1 diabetes.

CDR3 residues: CASSFGTGQETQYF. In DNA form, the CDR3 reads TGTGCCAGCAGCTTCGGGACAGGCCAAGAGACCCAGTACTTC. The rearrangement links TRBV7-6 to TRBJ2-5, with 8 nucleotides matching TRBD1. The trim removed 3 bases at V and 1 base at J, leaving 1 base unmatched. The germline V gene encodes CDR1 SGHVS and CDR2 FNYEAQ. The CDR3 contains 14 residues.